This T cell receptor beta chain is drawn from a study of shared clonotypes between healthy human individuals. Deletions cut 3 bases from V and 5 bases from J, with 13 bases between. The CDR3 is 14 amino acids. Looked up from germline, CDR1 is MDHEN and CDR2 is SYDVKM. Whole-study results and caveats: Expectations were that clonotype sharing among donors would be affected by sequencing depth. Only a few donors were included, so the genetic and exposure-history diversity represented was limited.

A note on this clone: Its antigen is as yet unknown. The sample carries other DNA sequences with the same CDR3.

Deep was the level used in running the assay. In the study's own analysis: ImmunoSEQ output lacked quality scores and full-length reads, limiting matched filtering. The data were produced by immunoSEQ multiplex PCR, yet TCRdb's version contains in-frame clones alone and is incomplete. V and J calls and clone size follow that table, whereas D and trimming were derived from the DNA. The data contain some 1,900,000 clones, roughly 95% of them singletons. Positively selected for CCR7, the CD45RO-negative cells used as naive CD8 cells excluded terminally differentiated effector memory CD45RA+ cells. The receptor's source is a man in his late teens or twenties in good health. Sequences were obtained from naive CD8+ T cells sorted from blood. This chain joins TRBV28 and TRBJ2-5; weak D call: TRBD1 (6 bases). CDR3: CASSFAGAGETQYF. For the CDR3, the DNA is TGTGCCAGCAGTTTCGCAGGGGCTGGGGAGACCCAGTACTTC. The full variable domain, rest sourced from reference TRBV28 and TRBJ2-5, is DVKVTQSSRYLVKRTGEKVFLECVQDMDHENMFWYRQDPGLGLRLIYFSYDVKMKEKGDIPEGYSVSREKKERFSLILESASTNQTSMYLCASSFAGAGETQYFGPGTRLLVL.